A single TCR beta chain is shown here with its context. The sample originates from a study of blood T cell repertoires in COVID-19. The protocol was immunoSEQ multiplex PCR, while the TCRdb copy is restricted to in-frame clones and leaves out a portion. The repertoire consists of about 230,000 clones, with over 80% occurring once and the leading ten covering approximately 2.5%. With V trimmed by 5 bases and J by 2 bases, 5 bases remained unmatched. The CDR3 consists of 15 residues. CDR1 WSHSY and CDR2 SAAADI come from the germline V gene. This chain links TRBV10-2 with TRBJ1-5; 8 bases agree with TRBD1. The TCR originated in a woman aged 70 to 79 with active or convalescent COVID-19. Sequenced material: peripheral blood. CDR3 nucleotide sequence: TGCGCCAGCAGTTACTGGACAGGGCGCAATCAGCCCCAGCATTTT. It specifies CASSYWTGRNQPQHF.